Listed here is a single T cell receptor beta chain. This record belongs to a study of blood T cell repertoires in COVID-19. Data came from immunoSEQ multiplex PCR; TCRdb stores just in-frame clones and leaves some out. The profile shows 150,000 to 200,000 clones, just under 90% of them singletons. Sequenced material: peripheral blood. The origin of this receptor is a woman between 70 and 85 years old with COVID-19, enrolled during active disease.

The CDR3 bases are TGTGCCAGCAGCGTCCTAGCGGGGGGGCCTGGGGAGCAGTACTTC. Amino acids: CASSVLAGGPGEQYF. The chain couples TRBV9 to TRBJ2-7, with TRBD2 matching 12 bases. The CDR3 has 15 amino acids. The junction had 7 bases not matched to a gene; V was cut back by 2 bases and J by 7 bases. Germline-derived CDR1 and CDR2 are SGDLS and YYNGEE.